Following are 17 T cell receptor beta chains from one sample sequenced in a study of blood T cells in healthy people across ages. A second PCR of about 7 to 11 cycles used a sample-barcoded 5' primer and a J-beta primer mix. TCRdb itself ran the 5' RACE reads through MiXCR, one entry per CDR3 protein. The sample includes about 970,000 distinct CDR3 sequences, around 54% seen only once; the top ten take 20% to 25%. The specimen was blood. These receptors came from a woman aged 55-69 years in good health.

This clonotype was counted a few times. V and J are TRBV29-1 and TRBJ2-7; 7 nucleotides match TRBD1. The CDR3 sequence is 13 residues long. CDR1 is SQVTM, CDR2 ANQGSEA, per germline. V lost 1 base to trimming and J lost 0 bases; unmatched junction nucleotides: 0. The CDR3 loop reads CSVEGDSSYEQYF. CDR3 DNA: TGCAGCGTTGAAGGGGACAGCTCCTACGAGCAGTACTTC.

For this clonotype: One junction end disagrees with the germline gene, perhaps due to a read error. V is TRBV13 and J is TRBJ2-4; D tentatively reads TRBD1 or TRBD2 (5 bases each). The CDR3 covers 13 residues. Germline CDR1 is PRHDT and CDR2 is FYEKMQ (reference sequence). Here the CDR3 DNA reads TGCGCCAGCGGCCCCAGCCTAGGGGACATTCAGTACTTC. Its translation: CASGPSLGDIQYF.

This clonotype was detected many times. The J gene is TRBJ2-4, the V gene TRBV28; D is unclear. V shed 3 bases and J shed 0 bases, with 6 bases lying between them. Germline values: CDR1 MDHEN, CDR2 SYDVKM. The CDR3 sequence is 14 residues long. The CDR3 reads CASSLVGAKNIQYF. CDR3 sequence (DNA): TGTGCCAGCAGTTTGGTAGGAGCCAAAAACATTCAGTACTTC.

This clonotype was seen only a few times. The chain uses TRBV29-1 and TRBJ2-3, with a possible D match to TRBD2 (6 bases). The ends were cut back, 4 bases at V and 6 bases at J, with 17 bases in the middle. The germline CDR1 and CDR2 sequences are SQVTM and ANQGSEA. There are 14 residues in the CDR3. CDR3 in DNA: TGCAGCGTTGGGGACTCACTCCTCCCCGATACGCAGTATTTT. As protein: CSVGDSLLPDTQYF.

In this sample, this clonotype turned up once. The chain employs TRBV27 and TRBJ2-3; D is perhaps TRBD2 (6 bases). Per germline, CDR1 MNHEY and CDR2 SMNVEV (reference sequence). This CDR3 is 15 amino acids long. The V end lost 6 bases, the J end lost 1 base, and 14 bases lay between the germline ends. This CDR3 is CASRASVGGTDTQYF. The CDR3 nucleotides read TGTGCCAGCAGGGCTAGCGTTGGTGGCACAGATACGCAGTATTTT.

The V and J genes are TRBV6-5 and TRBJ2-2; D perhaps matches TRBD1 (5 bases). V shed 0 bases and J shed 7 bases, with 12 bases lying between them. The CDR3 runs to 15 residues. Germline loops: CDR1 MNHEY, CDR2 SVGAGI. Here the CDR3 DNA reads TGTGCCAGCAGTTACTCACGCCAGGGCCACGGGGAGCTGTTTTTT. This encodes CASSYSRQGHGELFF.

This clonotype came up once. The genes are TRBV3-1 and TRBJ2-1; the D gene is possibly TRBD1 (6 bases). This CDR3 has 14 residues. V dropped 0 bases and J dropped 5 bases, with 8 bases sitting between them. Per the germline V gene, CDR1 is LGHDT and CDR2 is YNNKEL (reference sequence). The CDR3 DNA reads as TGTGCCAGCAGCCAAGACCAGGGGAACAATGAGCAGTTCTTC. It codes for CASSQDQGNNEQFF.

This chain links TRBV6-6 with TRBJ2-3, with 7 bases identical to TRBD1. The ends lost 2 bases at V and 5 bases at J; junction bases unmatched: 4. This CDR3 is 14 amino acids long. In germline, CDR1 is MNHNY, CDR2 SVGAGI (reference sequence). In DNA form, the CDR3 reads TGTGCCAGCAGTTACGTCTACAGGGGAGATACGCAGTATTTT. Amino acids: CASSYVYRGDTQYF.

The chain links TRBV27 to TRBJ1-4, with no clear D. The CDR3 covers 13 residues. The V and J ends lost 5 bases and 5 bases respectively, with 9 bases between them. The germline V gene has CDR1 MNHEY and CDR2 SMNVEV (reference sequence). CDR3 in amino acids: CASSKELNEKLFF. The CDR3 bases are TGTGCCAGCAGTAAGGAGCTAAATGAAAAACTGTTTTTT. The whole variable domain, filled in from reference TRBV27 and TRBJ1-4, reads EAQVTQNPRYLITVTGKKLTVTCSQNMNHEYMSWYRQDPGLGLRQIYYSMNVEVTDKGDVPEGYKVSRKEKRNFPLILESPSPNQTSLYFCASSKELNEKLFFGSGTQLSVL.

The rearrangement joins TRBV7-2 to TRBJ2-7, with 8 positions matching TRBD2. The CDR3 length is 16 residues. Germline V gene lookup returns CDR1 SGHTA and CDR2 FQGNSA. Trimming removed 7 bases from V and 0 bases from J; junction bases left unmatched: 11. The CDR3 reads CASTRPQRESSYEQYF. The CDR3 nucleotides are TGTGCCAGCACCCGCCCCCAGCGGGAGTCCTCCTACGAGCAGTACTTC.

The chain links TRBV29-1 to TRBJ2-1; 8 nucleotides align to TRBD1. The CDR3 totals 15 residues. From germline, CDR1 is SQVTM and CDR2 ANQGSEA. The ends lost 8 bases at V and 4 bases at J; junction bases unmatched: 13. The CDR3: CSITPGGAKYNEQFF. CDR3 in DNA: TGCAGCATAACACCAGGGGGCGCAAAGTACAATGAGCAGTTCTTC.

This clonotype was observed a handful of times. V usage is TRBV2 and J usage is TRBJ1-4, with D uncertain. V dropped 8 bases and J dropped 8 bases, with 12 bases sitting between them. CDR1 and CDR2 (germline): SNHLY, FYNNEI. This CDR3 is built from 12 residues. CDR3 nucleotides: TGTGCCAGCCTCCGATTCCGGGAAAAACTGTTTTTT. This gives the protein CASLRFREKLFF.

The V call is TRBV5-4, the J call TRBJ2-4; D might be TRBD2 (5 bases). Gene TRBJ2-7 matches the end of the DNA better, so the J call may be wrong. Germline V gene data show CDR1 as SGHNT and CDR2 as YYREEE (reference sequence). This CDR3 has 13 amino acids. Written as DNA, the CDR3 is TGTGCCAGCAGCGTGGTAGCGAATGACGAGCAGTACTTC. This sequence encodes CASSVVANDEQYF.

The gene calls are TRBV18 and TRBJ2-7; no clear D. The V end lost 1 base, the J end lost 6 bases, and 19 bases lay between the germline ends. CDR3 length: 16 residues. Germline V CDR1 and CDR2: KGHSH, LQKENI. The CDR3 sequence: CASSPRVSPTKGEQYF. DNA of the CDR3: TGTGCCAGCTCACCACGGGTGAGCCCCACTAAAGGCGAGCAGTACTTC.

The V call is TRBV29-1, the J call TRBJ2-1; D not resolved. This CDR3 is 14 amino acids long. V gave up 4 bases and J gave up 12 bases, with 22 bases separating them. In germline, CDR1 is SQVTM, CDR2 ANQGSEA. The CDR3 bases are TGCAGCGTTGGTAACTCCTTACTCCATTATGGGCAGTTCTTC. Residues: CSVGNSLLHYGQFF.

The CDR3 here is CASSSSGAGEPYEQYF. CDR3 DNA: TGTGCCAGCAGTTCTTCAGGCGCGGGAGAACCCTACGAGCAGTACTTC. This chain joins TRBV28 and TRBJ2-7; TRBD2 matches 7 bases. V dropped 4 bases and J dropped 2; count of bases not matched to a gene: 11. Germline CDR1 and CDR2: MDHEN and SYDVKM. The CDR3 has 16 amino acids. The complete variable domain, with remaining parts taken from reference TRBV28 and TRBJ2-7, reads DVKVTQSSRYLVKRTGEKVFLECVQDMDHENMFWYRQDPGLGLRLIYFSYDVKMKEKGDIPEGYSVSREKKERFSLILESASTNQTSMYLCASSSSGAGEPYEQYFGPGTRLTVT.

This clonotype was seen only a few times. The chain uses TRBV4-3 and TRBJ2-4; 10 nucleotides agree with TRBD2. The CDR3 runs 14 residues. V was pared by 3 bases and J by 8 bases, with 4 bases of the junction left unmatched. The germline V gene encodes CDR1 LGHNA and CDR2 YSLEER. CDR3 region: CASSQSGRGDIQYF. The DNA for the CDR3 is TGCGCCAGCAGCCAGAGCGGGAGGGGGGACATTCAGTACTTC.